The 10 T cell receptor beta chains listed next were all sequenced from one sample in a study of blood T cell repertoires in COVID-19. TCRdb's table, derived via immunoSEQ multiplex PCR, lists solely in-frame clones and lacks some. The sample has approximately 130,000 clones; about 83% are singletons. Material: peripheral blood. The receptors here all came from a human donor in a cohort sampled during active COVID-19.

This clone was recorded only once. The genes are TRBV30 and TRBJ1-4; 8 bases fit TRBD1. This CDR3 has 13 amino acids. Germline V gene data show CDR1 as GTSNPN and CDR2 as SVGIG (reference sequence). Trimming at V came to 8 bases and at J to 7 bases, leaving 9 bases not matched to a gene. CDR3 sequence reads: CAMEDRGGEKLFF. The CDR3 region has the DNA TGTGCCATGGAAGACAGGGGAGGTGAAAAACTGTTTTTT.

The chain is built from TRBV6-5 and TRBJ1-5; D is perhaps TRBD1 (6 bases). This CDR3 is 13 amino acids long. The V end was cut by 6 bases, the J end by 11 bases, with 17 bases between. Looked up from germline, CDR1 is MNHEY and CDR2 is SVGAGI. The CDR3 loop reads CASSPRGGLAQHF. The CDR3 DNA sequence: TGTGCCAGCAGCCCCAGGGGAGGGTTGGCCCAGCATTTT.

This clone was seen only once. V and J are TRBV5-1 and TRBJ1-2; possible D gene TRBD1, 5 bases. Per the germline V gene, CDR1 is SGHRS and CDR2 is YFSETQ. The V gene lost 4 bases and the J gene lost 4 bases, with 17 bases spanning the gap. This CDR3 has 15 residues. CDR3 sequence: CASSPRGDNAYGYTF. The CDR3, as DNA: TGCGCCAGCAGCCCAAGGGGCGACAACGCCTATGGCTACACCTTC.

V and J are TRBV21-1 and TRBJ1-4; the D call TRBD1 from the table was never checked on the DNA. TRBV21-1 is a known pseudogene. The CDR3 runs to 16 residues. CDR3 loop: CASSTFSGQGNEKLFF. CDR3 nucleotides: TGTGCCAGCAGCACCTTTTCGGGACAGGGGAATGAAAAACTGTTTTTT.

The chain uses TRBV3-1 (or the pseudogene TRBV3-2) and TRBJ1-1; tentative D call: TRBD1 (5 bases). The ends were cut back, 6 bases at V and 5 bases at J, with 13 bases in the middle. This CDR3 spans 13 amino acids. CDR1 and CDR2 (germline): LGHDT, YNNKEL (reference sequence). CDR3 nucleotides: TGTGCCAGCAGGGTAGGGGTGGGGACTGAAGCTTTCTTT. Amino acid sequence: CASRVGVGTEAFF.

CDR3 bases: TGTGCCAGTAAGGCCGGCCCCCCGGTGGGAGCCTACAATGAGCAGTTCTTC. Encoded protein: CASKAGPPVGAYNEQFF. The rearrangement joins TRBV19 to TRBJ2-1; D may be TRBD2 (5 bases). CDR1 and CDR2 from the germline V gene are LNHDA and SQIVND (reference sequence). V dropped 7 bases and J dropped 2 bases, with 21 bases sitting between them. The CDR3 contains 17 residues.

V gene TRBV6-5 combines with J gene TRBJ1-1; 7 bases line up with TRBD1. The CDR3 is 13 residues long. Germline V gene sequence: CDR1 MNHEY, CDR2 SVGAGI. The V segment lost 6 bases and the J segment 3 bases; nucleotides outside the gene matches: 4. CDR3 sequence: CASRLTGYTEAFF. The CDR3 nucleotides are TGTGCCAGCAGGCTGACAGGGTACACTGAAGCTTTCTTT.

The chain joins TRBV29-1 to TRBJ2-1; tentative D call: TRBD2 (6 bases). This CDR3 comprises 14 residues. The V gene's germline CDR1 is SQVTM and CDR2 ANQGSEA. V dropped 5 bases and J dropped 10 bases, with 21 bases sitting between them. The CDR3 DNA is TGCAGCGTTACCGTGGGCGGGGTCCCCCCCGAGCAGTTCTTC. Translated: CSVTVGGVPPEQFF.

Here the CDR3 DNA reads TGCGCCAGCAGCTTGACGGGGAAGTACGAGCAGTACTTC. This encodes CASSLTGKYEQYF. The genes are TRBV5-1 and TRBJ2-7; a possible D gene is TRBD2 (5 bases). Germline CDR1 reads SGHRS; CDR2 reads YFSETQ. With 1 base removed from V and 4 bases from J, the gap between germline ends came to 9 bases. This CDR3 has 13 amino acids.

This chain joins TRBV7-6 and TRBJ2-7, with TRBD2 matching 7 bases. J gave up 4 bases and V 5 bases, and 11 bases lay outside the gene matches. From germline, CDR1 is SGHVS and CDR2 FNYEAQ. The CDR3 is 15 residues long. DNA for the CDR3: TGTGCCAGCAGCGGCGGACCGGGAGGTTCTTACGAGCAGTACTTC. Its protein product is CASSGGPGGSYEQYF.